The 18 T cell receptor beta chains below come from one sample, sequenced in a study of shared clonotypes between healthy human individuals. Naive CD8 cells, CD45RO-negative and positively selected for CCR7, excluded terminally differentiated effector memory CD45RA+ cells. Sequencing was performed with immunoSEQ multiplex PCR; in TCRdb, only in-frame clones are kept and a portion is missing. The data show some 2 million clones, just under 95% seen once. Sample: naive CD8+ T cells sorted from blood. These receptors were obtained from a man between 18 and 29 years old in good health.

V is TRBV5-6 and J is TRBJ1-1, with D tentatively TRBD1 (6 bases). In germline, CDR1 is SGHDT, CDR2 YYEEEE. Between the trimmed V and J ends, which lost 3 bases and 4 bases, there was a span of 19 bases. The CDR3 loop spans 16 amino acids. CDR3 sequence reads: CASSSEVEGGGTEAFF. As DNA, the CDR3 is TGTGCCAGCAGCTCCGAGGTGGAGGGGGGCGGCACTGAAGCTTTCTTT.

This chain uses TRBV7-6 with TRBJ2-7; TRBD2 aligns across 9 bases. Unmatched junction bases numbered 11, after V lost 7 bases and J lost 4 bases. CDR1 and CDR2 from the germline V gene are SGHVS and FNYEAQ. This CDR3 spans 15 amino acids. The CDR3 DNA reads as TGTGCCAGCACCGCAATAGCGGGAGCTTTGTACGAGCAGTACTTC. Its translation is CASTAIAGALYEQYF.

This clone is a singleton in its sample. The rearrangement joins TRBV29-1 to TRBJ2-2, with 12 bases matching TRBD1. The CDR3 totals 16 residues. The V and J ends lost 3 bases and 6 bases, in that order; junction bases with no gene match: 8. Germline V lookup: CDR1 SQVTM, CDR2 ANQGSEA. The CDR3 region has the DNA TGCAGCGTTGAGACGGGACAGGGGGCAGCACCCGGGGAGCTGTTTTTT. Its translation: CSVETGQGAAPGELFF.

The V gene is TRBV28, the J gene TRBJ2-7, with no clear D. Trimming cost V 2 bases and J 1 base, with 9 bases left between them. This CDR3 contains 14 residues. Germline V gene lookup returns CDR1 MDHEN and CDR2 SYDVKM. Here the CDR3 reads CASSLRTLSYEQYF. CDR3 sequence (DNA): TGTGCCAGCAGTTTAAGGACGCTATCCTACGAGCAGTACTTC.

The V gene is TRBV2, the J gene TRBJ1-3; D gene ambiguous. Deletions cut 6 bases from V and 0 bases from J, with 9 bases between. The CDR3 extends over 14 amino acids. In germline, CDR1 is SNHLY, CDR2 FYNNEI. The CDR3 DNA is TGTGCCAGCAGCGAACACATCTCTGGAAACACCATATATTTT. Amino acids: CASSEHISGNTIYF.

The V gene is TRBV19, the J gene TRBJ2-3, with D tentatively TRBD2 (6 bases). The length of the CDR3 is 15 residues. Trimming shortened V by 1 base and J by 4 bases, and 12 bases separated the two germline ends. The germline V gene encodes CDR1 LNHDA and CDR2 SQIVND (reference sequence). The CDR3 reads CASSIGASEADTQYF. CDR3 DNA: TGTGCCAGTAGTATAGGGGCTAGCGAGGCAGATACGCAGTATTTT. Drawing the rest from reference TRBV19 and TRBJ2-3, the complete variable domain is DGGITQSPKYLFRKEGQNVTLSCEQNLNHDAMYWYRQDPGQGLRLIYYSQIVNDFQKGDIAEGYSVSREKKESFPLTVTSAQKNPTAFYLCASSIGASEADTQYFGPGTRLTVL.

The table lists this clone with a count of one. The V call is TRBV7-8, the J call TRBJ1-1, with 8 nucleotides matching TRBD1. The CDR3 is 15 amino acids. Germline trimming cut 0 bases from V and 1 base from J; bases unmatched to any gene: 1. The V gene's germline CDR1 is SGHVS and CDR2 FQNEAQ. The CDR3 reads CASSLAGQENTEAFF. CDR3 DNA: TGTGCCAGCAGCTTAGCGGGACAGGAGAACACTGAAGCTTTCTTT.

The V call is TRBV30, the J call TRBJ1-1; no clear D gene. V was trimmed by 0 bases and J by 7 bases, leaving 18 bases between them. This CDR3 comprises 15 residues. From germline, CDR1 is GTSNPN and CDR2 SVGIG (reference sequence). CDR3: CAWSVMQPGSGEAFF. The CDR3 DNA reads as TGTGCCTGGAGTGTAATGCAGCCCGGCTCGGGTGAAGCTTTCTTT.

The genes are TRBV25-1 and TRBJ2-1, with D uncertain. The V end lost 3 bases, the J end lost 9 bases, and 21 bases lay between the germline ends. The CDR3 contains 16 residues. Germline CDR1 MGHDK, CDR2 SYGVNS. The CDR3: CASSDPGTPGLGEQFF. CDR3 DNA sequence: TGTGCCAGCAGTGACCCCGGAACCCCCGGTCTGGGTGAGCAGTTCTTC.

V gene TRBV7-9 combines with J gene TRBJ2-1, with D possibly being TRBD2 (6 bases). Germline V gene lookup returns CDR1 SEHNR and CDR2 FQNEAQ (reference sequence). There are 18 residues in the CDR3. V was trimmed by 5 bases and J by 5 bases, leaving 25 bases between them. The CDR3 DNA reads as TGTGCCAGCAGCGAAACCCCCCGTTTCGCGGGACTCGACAATGAGCAGTTCTTC. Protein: CASSETPRFAGLDNEQFF.

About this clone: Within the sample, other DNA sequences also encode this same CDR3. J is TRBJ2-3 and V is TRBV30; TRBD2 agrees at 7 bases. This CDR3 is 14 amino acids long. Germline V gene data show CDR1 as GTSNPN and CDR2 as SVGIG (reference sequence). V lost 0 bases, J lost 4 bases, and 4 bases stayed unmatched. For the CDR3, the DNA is TGTGCCTGGAGTGTACTGGCGGGGGCAGATACGCAGTATTTT. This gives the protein CAWSVLAGADTQYF.

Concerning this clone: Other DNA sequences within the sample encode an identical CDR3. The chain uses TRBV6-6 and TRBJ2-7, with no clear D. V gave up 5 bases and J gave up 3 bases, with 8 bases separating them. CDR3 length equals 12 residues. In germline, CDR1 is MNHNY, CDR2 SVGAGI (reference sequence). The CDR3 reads CASSLGSYEQYF. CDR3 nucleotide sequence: TGTGCCAGCAGTCTGGGCAGCTACGAGCAGTACTTC.

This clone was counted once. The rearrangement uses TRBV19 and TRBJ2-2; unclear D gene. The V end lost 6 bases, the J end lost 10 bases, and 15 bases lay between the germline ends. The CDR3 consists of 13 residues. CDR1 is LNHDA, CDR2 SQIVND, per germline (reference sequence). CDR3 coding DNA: TGTGCCAGTAGCTTGCTTGAGAGCCTGGAGCTGTTTTTT. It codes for CASSLLESLELFF.

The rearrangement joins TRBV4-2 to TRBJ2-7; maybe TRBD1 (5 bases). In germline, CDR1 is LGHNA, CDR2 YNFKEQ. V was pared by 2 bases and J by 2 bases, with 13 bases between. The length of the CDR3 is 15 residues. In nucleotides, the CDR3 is TGTGCCAGCAGCCAAATTGGTACAGGACCCTACGAGCAGTACTTC. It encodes CASSQIGTGPYEQYF.

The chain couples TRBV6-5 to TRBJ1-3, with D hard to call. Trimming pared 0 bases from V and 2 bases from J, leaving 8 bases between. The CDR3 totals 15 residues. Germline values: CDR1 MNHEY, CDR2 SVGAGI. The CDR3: CASSYSRTPGNTIYF. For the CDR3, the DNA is TGTGCCAGCAGTTACTCGAGAACACCTGGAAACACCATATATTTT.

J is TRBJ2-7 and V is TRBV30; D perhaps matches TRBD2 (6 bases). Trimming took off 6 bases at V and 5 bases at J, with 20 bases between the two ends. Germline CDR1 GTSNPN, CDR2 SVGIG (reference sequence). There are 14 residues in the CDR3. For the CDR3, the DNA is TGTGCCTGTACCACAGGATTAGGAGGGGACGAGCAGTACTTC. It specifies CACTTGLGGDEQYF.

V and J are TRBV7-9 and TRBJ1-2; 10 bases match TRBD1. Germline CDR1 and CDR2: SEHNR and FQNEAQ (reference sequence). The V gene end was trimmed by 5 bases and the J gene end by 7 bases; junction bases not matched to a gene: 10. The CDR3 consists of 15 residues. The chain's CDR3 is CASSPTRGQGFGYTF. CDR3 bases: TGTGCCAGCAGCCCGACCCGGGGACAGGGGTTTGGCTACACCTTC. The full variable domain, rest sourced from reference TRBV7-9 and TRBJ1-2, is DTGVSQNPRHKITKRGQNVTFRCDPISEHNRLYWYRQTLGQGPEFLTYFQNEAQLEKSRLLSDRFSAERPKGSFSTLEIQRTEQGDSAMYLCASSPTRGQGFGYTFGSGTRLTVV.

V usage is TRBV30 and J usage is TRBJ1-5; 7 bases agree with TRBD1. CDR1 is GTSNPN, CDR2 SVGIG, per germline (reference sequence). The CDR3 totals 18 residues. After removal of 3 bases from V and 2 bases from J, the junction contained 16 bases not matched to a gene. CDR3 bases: TGTGCCTGGAGCCCGGGGACAGAGGGCCTATTCCGCAATCAGCCCCAGCATTTT. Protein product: CAWSPGTEGLFRNQPQHF.